The sequence of this T cell receptor beta chain was determined in a study of OX40 agonist ivuxolimab in advanced cancers. The study, taken as a whole, reports: At 0.1 to 3.0 mg/kg and by week 6, clonal expansion occurred in CD4+ and CD8+ blood T cells.

Measured with immunoSEQ multiplex PCR; TCRdb has only the in-frame clones, and not every one. The sample has approximately 33,000 clones, 75% to 90% seen once. The CDR3 has 13 amino acids. Germline CDR1 and CDR2: SEHNR and FQNEAQ (reference sequence). The V end lost 5 bases, the J end lost 8 bases, and 13 bases lay between the germline ends. With respect to this clone: Antigen: not known.

Sample: CD4+ or CD8+ T cells sorted from blood, taken in a trial of the OX40 agonist ivuxolimab. The clonotype comes from an adult with an advanced solid tumor such as melanoma, head and neck, liver or kidney cancer. The chain recombines TRBV7-9 with TRBJ2-1; D remains ambiguous. The CDR3 region has the DNA TGTGCCAGCAGCCTGATCCCCCGGGATGAGCAGTTCTTC. Encoded protein: CASSLIPRDEQFF.